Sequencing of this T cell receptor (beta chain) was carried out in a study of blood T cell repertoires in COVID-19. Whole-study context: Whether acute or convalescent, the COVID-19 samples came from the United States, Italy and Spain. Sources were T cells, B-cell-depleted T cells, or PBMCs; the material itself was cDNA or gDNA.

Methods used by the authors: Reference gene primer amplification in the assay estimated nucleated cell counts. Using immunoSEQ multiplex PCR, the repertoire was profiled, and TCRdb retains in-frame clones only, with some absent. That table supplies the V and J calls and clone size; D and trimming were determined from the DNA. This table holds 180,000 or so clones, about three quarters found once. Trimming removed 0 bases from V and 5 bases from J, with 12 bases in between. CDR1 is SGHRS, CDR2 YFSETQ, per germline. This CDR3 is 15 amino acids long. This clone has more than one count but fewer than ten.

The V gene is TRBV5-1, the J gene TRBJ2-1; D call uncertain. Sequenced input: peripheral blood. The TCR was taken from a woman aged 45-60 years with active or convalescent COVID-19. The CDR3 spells CASSLGLSSNNEQFF. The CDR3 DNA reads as TGCGCCAGCAGCTTGGGTTTGTCGAGTAACAATGAGCAGTTCTTC.